Shown below are 29 T cell receptor beta chains from a single sample sequenced in a study of blood T cell repertoires in COVID-19. Method: immunoSEQ multiplex PCR; TCRdb's copy keeps in-frame clones and lacks some. This sample has 250,000 or so clones; approximately 88% occur once, and the top ten carry approximately 6%. Sequencing was carried out using peripheral blood. The source is a woman aged 30 to 39 with COVID-19, enrolled during active disease.

V usage is TRBV25-1 and J usage is TRBJ2-5; 11 nucleotides match TRBD1. The V gene's germline CDR1 is MGHDK and CDR2 SYGVNS. V lost 4 bases, J lost 4 bases, and 5 bases stayed unmatched. The CDR3 runs 15 residues. The CDR3 DNA follows: TGTGCCAGCAGTGGCGGACAGGGGGCGGTAGAGACCCAGTACTTC. Translation: CASSGGQGAVETQYF.

The rearrangement links TRBV14 to TRBJ2-7; no clear D gene. The CDR3 contains 17 residues. CDR1 is SGHDN and CDR2 is FVKESK in the germline V gene. V lost 4 bases and J lost 5, with 24 bases in between. The CDR3 sequence is CASSPKYPRYFEDEQYF. CDR3 DNA: TGTGCCAGCAGCCCCAAGTACCCGCGGTACTTCGAAGACGAGCAGTACTTC.

CDR3: CASRRGMGQYNSPLHF. For the CDR3, the DNA is TGCGCCAGCAGAAGGGGGATGGGACAGTATAATTCACCCCTCCACTTT. The V call is TRBV4-1, the J call TRBJ1-6; 7 nucleotides match TRBD1. With V trimmed by 6 bases and J by 4 bases, 9 bases remained unmatched. The CDR3 runs 16 residues. Germline lookup yields CDR1 MGHRA and CDR2 YSYEKL.

CDR3 sequence: CASSPGVSHEQYV. CDR3 coding DNA: TGTGCCAGCAGCCCAGGGGTGTCCCACGAGCAGTACGTC. The chain combines TRBV14 with TRBJ2-7, with a tentative D call TRBD1 (6 bases). This CDR3 spans 13 amino acids. The germline gives CDR1 SGHDN, CDR2 FVKESK. V was cut by 4 bases and J by 5 bases, with 12 bases left in between.

This chain links TRBV28 with TRBJ2-2; 9 bases agree with TRBD2. Germline trimming cut 1 base from V and 5 bases from J; bases unmatched to any gene: 11. Per germline, CDR1 MDHEN and CDR2 SYDVKM. This CDR3 spans 18 amino acids. CDR3 in DNA: TGTGCCAGCAGTTTATATTCGAGGGGTAGCGGGGGAACCGGGGAGCTGTTTTTT. Translation: CASSLYSRGSGGTGELFF.

This chain uses TRBV27 with TRBJ2-5, with D possibly TRBD2 on 5 matching bases. With 6 bases removed from V and 0 bases from J, the gap between germline ends came to 17 bases. This CDR3 has 16 amino acids. Germline V gives CDR1 MNHEY, CDR2 SMNVEV (reference sequence). CDR3 in amino acids: CASSASGSIYQETQYF. CDR3 nucleotides: TGTGCCAGCAGCGCGTCGGGGTCCATTTACCAAGAGACCCAGTACTTC.

The V gene is TRBV7-2, the J gene TRBJ2-5; 7 nucleotides agree with TRBD1. Germline V gives CDR1 SGHTA, CDR2 FQGNSA. This CDR3 is 16 amino acids long. V trimming: 5 bases; J trimming: 4 bases; junction bases outside the gene matches: 13. This CDR3 reads CASSPTGVTSTETQYF. CDR3 coding DNA: TGTGCCAGCAGCCCTACAGGGGTCACGTCGACAGAGACCCAGTACTTC.

This clone was detected once. The chain carries TRBV10-3 and TRBJ2-3, with 12 bases that match TRBD1. The V gene's germline CDR1 is ENHRY and CDR2 SYGVKD. V shed 6 bases, J shed 7 bases, and the junction held 17 bases outside the gene matches. CDR3 length equals 18 residues. CDR3 in amino acids: CAISPSPGQGARVNTQYF. CDR3 sequence (DNA): TGTGCCATCAGCCCGAGCCCGGGACAGGGGGCGCGAGTTAATACGCAGTATTTT.

The J gene is TRBJ2-1, the V gene TRBV10-3, with 9 nucleotides matching TRBD1. CDR3 length equals 12 residues. The ends lost 10 bases at V and 9 bases at J; junction bases unmatched: 7. From germline, CDR1 is ENHRY and CDR2 SYGVKD. In DNA form, the CDR3 reads TGTGCCACCAGACAGGGGGAGGGTGAGCAGTTCTTC. This translates into CATRQGEGEQFF.

The chain is built from TRBV10-3 and TRBJ2-1, with no clear D. The germline V gene encodes CDR1 ENHRY and CDR2 SYGVKD. This CDR3 has 14 amino acids. Between the trimmed V and J ends, which lost 3 bases and 2 bases, there was a span of 8 bases. The CDR3 reads CAISESNPYNEQFF. As DNA, the CDR3 is TGTGCCATCAGTGAATCTAACCCCTACAATGAGCAGTTCTTC.

This clone has just one count. The CDR3 spells CASSQDQFSYNEQFF. In nucleotides, the CDR3 is TGCGCCAGCAGCCAAGACCAGTTCTCCTACAATGAGCAGTTCTTC. V is TRBV4-3 and J is TRBJ2-1, with unresolved D. Germline CDR1 LGHNA, CDR2 YSLEER. The V and J ends lost 0 bases and 0 bases respectively, with 6 bases between them. CDR3 length equals 15 residues.

The chain recombines TRBV4-1 with TRBJ1-1; D is possibly TRBD1 (6 bases). From germline, CDR1 is MGHRA and CDR2 YSYEKL. This CDR3 comprises 13 residues. V was cut by 5 bases and J by 5 bases, with 12 bases left in between. The CDR3 is CASSVGGRTEAFF. The CDR3 DNA follows: TGCGCCAGCAGCGTGGGGGGGCGGACTGAAGCTTTCTTT.

The CDR3 DNA sequence: TGTGCCAGCAGCTCGACTAGCGGAGACTCCTACAATGAGCAGTTCTTC. Residues: CASSSTSGDSYNEQFF. This chain uses TRBV5-4 with TRBJ2-1, with 9 nucleotides matching TRBD2. The CDR3 totals 16 residues. Germline assignment: CDR1 SGHNT and CDR2 YYREEE (reference sequence). Trimming at V came to 3 bases and at J to 0 bases, leaving 4 bases not matched to a gene. The full variable domain, completed using reference TRBV5-4 and TRBJ2-1, is ETGVTQSPTHLIKTRGQQVTLRCSSQSGHNTVSWYQQALGQGPQFIFQYYREEENGRGNFPPRFSGLQFPNYSSELNVNALELDDSALYLCASSSTSGDSYNEQFFGPGTRLTVL.

The rearrangement links TRBV2 to TRBJ2-1; 7 bases are shared with TRBD2. Germline V lookup: CDR1 SNHLY, CDR2 FYNNEI. The J segment lost 6 bases and the V segment lost 4 bases, leaving 9 bases of the junction unmatched. CDR3 length: 15 amino acids. The CDR3 protein is CASSGWRTSGNEQFF. The DNA of the CDR3 is TGTGCCAGCAGTGGATGGCGGACTAGTGGCAATGAGCAGTTCTTC.

This chain links TRBV4-3 with TRBJ2-1, with D maybe TRBD1 (8 bases). With 1 base removed from V and 8 bases from J, the gap between germline ends came to 12 bases. Germline CDR1 LGHNA, CDR2 YSLEER. This CDR3 region has 14 residues. The CDR3 nucleotides read TGCGCCAGCAGCCAAGGGACAGGGAGGGATGAGCAGTTCTTC. Translated: CASSQGTGRDEQFF.

The CDR3 bases are TGTGCCAGTAGTATAGGAGAAGCGGGTCAGCCCCAGCATTTT. The encoded protein is CASSIGEAGQPQHF. This chain joins TRBV19 and TRBJ1-5; D remains unclear. In germline, CDR1 is LNHDA, CDR2 SQIVND (reference sequence). The CDR3 loop spans 14 amino acids. V was trimmed by 1 base and J by 6 bases, leaving 10 bases between them.

The chain employs TRBV30 and TRBJ1-1; the match to TRBD1 covers 11 bases. The CDR3 is 16 amino acids. J was trimmed by 4 bases and V by 1 base; bases with no gene match: 8. Germline V gene lookup returns CDR1 GTSNPN and CDR2 SVGIG (reference sequence). CDR3 bases: TGTGCCTGGAGTGGCGGGATCGGGACAGGGGGCACTGAAGCTTTCTTT. Protein: CAWSGGIGTGGTEAFF.

V usage is TRBV27 and J usage is TRBJ2-5, with TRBD1 matching 7 bases. From germline, CDR1 is MNHEY and CDR2 SMNVEV (reference sequence). There are 16 residues in the CDR3. The V and J ends lost 3 bases and 4 bases, in that order; junction bases with no gene match: 11. DNA for the CDR3: TGTGCCAGCAGTTTGCTCGGGACAGCGCCTCGAGAGACCCAGTACTTC. Translation: CASSLLGTAPRETQYF.

V gene TRBV7-2 combines with J gene TRBJ2-7, with 11 bases that match TRBD1. CDR1 is SGHTA, CDR2 FQGNSA, per germline. With 4 bases clipped from V and 1 base from J, the junction kept 0 bases outside the gene matches. The CDR3 is 14 amino acids. The CDR3 protein is CASSWDRGSYEQYV. CDR3 DNA: TGTGCCAGCAGCTGGGACAGGGGGTCCTACGAGCAGTACGTC.

The V gene is TRBV7-9, the J gene TRBJ2-3, with D possibly matching TRBD2 (6 bases). The CDR3 loop spans 16 amino acids. Trimming pared 5 bases from V and 0 bases from J, leaving 15 bases between. Germline V gene lookup returns CDR1 SEHNR and CDR2 FQNEAQ (reference sequence). CDR3 sequence (DNA): TGTGCCAGCAGCCCGCGGCGGGGACCGAGCACAGATACGCAGTATTTT. Protein product: CASSPRRGPSTDTQYF.

The chain combines TRBV21-1 with TRBJ1-2. TRBV21-1 is assigned pseudogene status. This CDR3 comprises 15 residues. Here the CDR3 DNA reads TGTGCCAGCAGCAAAAGGGACTGCATTAACTATGGCTACACCTTC. It specifies CASSKRDCINYGYTF.

The CDR3 DNA is TGCGCCAGCAGCGTGGACAGGGCGGCAGATACGCAGTATTTT. The encoded protein is CASSVDRAADTQYF. The V and J genes are TRBV5-1 and TRBJ2-3, with 8 bases aligning to TRBD1. The CDR3 is made up of 14 amino acids. The germline CDR1 and CDR2 sequences are SGHRS and YFSETQ. Trimming cost V 4 bases and J 4 bases; bases outside gene matches: 5.

The rearrangement links TRBV3-1 (or the pseudogene TRBV3-2) to TRBJ1-2, with D possibly matching TRBD1 (5 bases). Looked up from germline, CDR1 is LGHDT and CDR2 is YNNKEL (reference sequence). The CDR3 length is 12 residues. V lost 2 bases to trimming and J lost 8 bases, with 9 bases between them. The CDR3 nucleotides are TGTGCCAGCAGCCAAAGCCAGGGCGGCTACACCTTC. Its translation: CASSQSQGGYTF.

This clone was recorded a few times. The rearrangement uses TRBV6-2 or TRBV6-3 and TRBJ2-2; TRBD2 matches at 13 bases. This CDR3 is built from 19 residues. Germline CDR1 is MNHEY and CDR2 is SVGEGT. The J segment lost 3 bases and the V segment lost 10 bases, leaving 17 bases of the junction unmatched. CDR3 sequence reads: CATGPGLAGVQRDTGELFF. The CDR3 nucleotides read TGTGCCACCGGCCCCGGACTAGCGGGAGTTCAGCGGGACACCGGGGAGCTGTTTTTT.

This chain links TRBV2 with TRBJ1-1; possible D gene TRBD1, 5 bases. The CDR3 loop spans 14 amino acids. The V end was cut by 0 bases, the J end by 6 bases, with 11 bases between. In germline, CDR1 is SNHLY, CDR2 FYNNEI. CDR3 nucleotides: TGTGCCAGCAGTGAAGCCAGACAGCCCTCTGAAGCTTTCTTT. It yields the protein CASSEARQPSEAFF. Based on the CDR3 plus reference TRBV2 and TRBJ1-1, the full variable domain is EPEVTQTPSHQVTQMGQEVILRCVPISNHLYFYWYRQILGQKVEFLVSFYNNEISEKSEIFDDQFSVERPDGSNFTLKIRSTKLEDSAMYFCASSEARQPSEAFFGQGTRLTVV.

J is TRBJ1-1 and V is TRBV5-5; 7 bases agree with TRBD1. The CDR3 is 16 residues long. V trimming: 0 bases; J trimming: 4 bases; junction bases outside the gene matches: 9. Germline-derived CDR1 and CDR2 are SGHKS and YYEKEE (reference sequence). This chain's CDR3 is CASSLATGAGVTEAFF. CDR3 nucleotides: TGTGCCAGCAGCTTGGCCACAGGGGCCGGGGTCACTGAAGCTTTCTTT. Variable domain in full (rest from reference TRBV5-5 and TRBJ1-1): DAGVTQSPTHLIKTRGQQVTLRCSPISGHKSVSWYQQVLGQGPQFIFQYYEKEERGRGNFPDRFSARQFPNYSSELNVNALLLGDSALYLCASSLATGAGVTEAFFGQGTRLTVV.

V and J are TRBV10-2 and TRBJ2-3, with 10 bases aligning to TRBD2. The germline V gene has CDR1 WSHSY and CDR2 SAAADI. With V trimmed by 6 bases and J by 2 bases, 5 bases remained unmatched. The CDR3 sequence is 15 residues long. The CDR3 sequence is CASRSSGGVTDTQYF. CDR3 in DNA: TGCGCCAGCAGATCAAGCGGGGGGGTCACAGATACGCAGTATTTT.

J is TRBJ2-1 and V is TRBV6-2 or TRBV6-3, with 8 positions matching TRBD2. Looked up from germline, CDR1 is MNHEY and CDR2 is SVGEGT. The V and J ends lost 4 bases and 10 bases, in that order; junction bases with no gene match: 9. The CDR3 has 14 residues. The DNA of the CDR3 is TGTGCCAGCAGTTTCCAATCCGGGACTAGGGAGCAGTTCTTC. It encodes CASSFQSGTREQFF.

CDR3 amino acids: CARKDSTTSNSPLHF. The CDR3 DNA reads as TGTGCCAGAAAAGACAGCACCACCTCTAATTCACCCCTCCACTTT. The rearrangement uses TRBV2 and TRBJ1-6; weak D call: TRBD1 (5 bases). This CDR3 comprises 15 residues. Germline V gives CDR1 SNHLY, CDR2 FYNNEI. V shed 9 bases and J shed 6 bases, with 18 bases lying between them. The full variable domain, completed using reference TRBV2 and TRBJ1-6, is EPEVTQTPSHQVTQMGQEVILRCVPISNHLYFYWYRQILGQKVEFLVSFYNNEISEKSEIFDDQFSVERPDGSNFTLKIRSTKLEDSAMYFCARKDSTTSNSPLHFGNGTRLTVT.